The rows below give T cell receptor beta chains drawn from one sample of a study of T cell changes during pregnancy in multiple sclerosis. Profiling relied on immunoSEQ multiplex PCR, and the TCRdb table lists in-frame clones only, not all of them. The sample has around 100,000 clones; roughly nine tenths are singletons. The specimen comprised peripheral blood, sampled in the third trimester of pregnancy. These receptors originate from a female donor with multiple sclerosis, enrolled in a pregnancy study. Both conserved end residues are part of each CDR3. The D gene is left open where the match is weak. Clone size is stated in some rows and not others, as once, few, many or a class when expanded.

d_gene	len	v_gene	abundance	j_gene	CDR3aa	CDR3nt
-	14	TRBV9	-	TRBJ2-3	CASSVAGGPDTQYF	TGTGCCAGCAGCGTAGCCGGGGGTCCAGATACGCAGTATTTT
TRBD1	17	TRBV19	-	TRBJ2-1	CASSALGQLSSYNEQFF	TGTGCCAGTAGTGCCTTGGGACAGCTAAGCTCCTACAATGAGCAGTTCTTC
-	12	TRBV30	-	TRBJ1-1	CAWWRGRFQAFF	TGTGCCTGGTGGAGGGGCAGATTTCAAGCTTTCTTT
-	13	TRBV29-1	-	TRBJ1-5	CSVADNIGQPQHF	TGCAGCGTTGCTGACAATATTGGGCAGCCCCAGCATTTT
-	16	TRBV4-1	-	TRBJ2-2	CASSQDGRETTGELFF	TGCGCCAGCAGCCAAGATGGTCGGGAGACCACCGGGGAGCTGTTTTTT
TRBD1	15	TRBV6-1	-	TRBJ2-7	CASIFTGQTSYEQYF	TGTGCCAGCATTTTTACGGGACAGACCTCCTACGAGCAGTACTTC
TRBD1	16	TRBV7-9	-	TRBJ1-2	CASSLSGTGGAEGYTF	TGTGCCAGCAGCTTATCCGGGACAGGGGGCGCTGAGGGCTACACCTTC
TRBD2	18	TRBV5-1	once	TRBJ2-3	CASSLARLAGGQADTQYF	TGCGCCAGCAGCTTGGCCCGGTTAGCGGGGGGGCAGGCAGATACGCAGTATTTT
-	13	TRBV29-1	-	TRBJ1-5	CSVALGRDQPQHF	TGCAGCGTTGCATTGGGGCGCGATCAGCCCCAGCATTTT
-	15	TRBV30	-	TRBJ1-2	CAWSVLGGGLIPYTF	TGTGCCTGGAGTGTACTGGGAGGTGGACTCATCCCCTACACCTTC
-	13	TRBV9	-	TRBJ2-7	CASSAHGGREQYF	TGTGCCAGCAGCGCCCACGGGGGGCGCGAGCAGTACTTC
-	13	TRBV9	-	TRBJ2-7	CASSPFSSYEQYF	TGTGCCAGCAGCCCATTTAGCTCCTACGAGCAGTACTTC
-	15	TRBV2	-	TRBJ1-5	CASSHPGGVNQPQHF	TGTGCCAGCAGTCACCCGGGAGGGGTCAATCAGCCCCAGCATTTT
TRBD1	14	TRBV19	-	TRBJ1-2	CASSPGTANYGYTF	TGTGCCAGTAGCCCCGGGACAGCTAACTATGGCTACACCTTC
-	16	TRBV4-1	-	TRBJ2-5	CASSQDGGRVQETQYF	TGCGCCAGCAGCCAAGATGGAGGGCGAGTCCAAGAGACCCAGTACTTC
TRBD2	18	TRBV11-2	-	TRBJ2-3	CASSWGLAGGPSTDTQYF	TGTGCCAGCAGCTGGGGACTAGCGGGGGGACCTAGCACAGATACGCAGTATTTT
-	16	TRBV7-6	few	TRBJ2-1	CASSSPQGGSYNEQFF	TGTGCCAGCAGCTCCCCCCAGGGTGGCTCCTACAATGAGCAGTTCTTC
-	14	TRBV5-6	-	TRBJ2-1	CASSRIGTGNEQFF	TGTGCCAGCAGCAGAATCGGAACAGGCAATGAGCAGTTCTTC
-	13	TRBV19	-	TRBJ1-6	CASSETSNSPLHF	TGTGCCAGTAGCGAAACGAGTAATTCACCCCTCCACTTT
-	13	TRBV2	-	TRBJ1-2	CASSVHYRDGYTF	TGTGCCAGCAGTGTGCACTACAGGGATGGCTACACCTTC
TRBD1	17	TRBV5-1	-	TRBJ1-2	CASSSQPHRAGGNGYTF	TGCGCCAGCAGCTCACAACCCCACCGGGCAGGGGGCAACGGCTACACCTTC
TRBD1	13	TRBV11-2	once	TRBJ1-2	CASSLIGQGGYTF	TGTGCCAGCAGCTTAATTGGACAGGGGGGCTACACCTTC
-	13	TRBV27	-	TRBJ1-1	CASRGSMNTEAFF	TGTGCCAGCAGAGGGAGCATGAACACTGAAGCTTTCTTT
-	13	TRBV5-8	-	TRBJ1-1	CASSFRGRTEAFF	TGTGCCAGCAGCTTCAGGGGTAGGACTGAAGCTTTCTTT
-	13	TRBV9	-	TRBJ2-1	CASSDGVYNEQFF	TGTGCCAGCAGCGACGGGGTATACAATGAGCAGTTCTTC
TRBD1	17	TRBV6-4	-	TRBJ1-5	CASRIYKTGESNQPQHF	TGTGCCAGCAGGATATATAAAACAGGGGAGAGCAATCAGCCCCAGCATTTT
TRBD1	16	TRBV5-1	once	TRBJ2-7	CASSLEGAPNLGEQYF	TGCGCCAGCAGCTTGGAGGGGGCCCCAAACCTAGGGGAGCAGTACTTC
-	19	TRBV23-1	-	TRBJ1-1	CASSQFRAAPGHPNTEAFF	TGCGCCAGCAGTCAATTTCGGGCCGCACCGGGACATCCGAACACTGAAGCTTTCTTT
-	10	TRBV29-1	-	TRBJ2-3	CSAAWSTQYF	TGCAGCGCCGCGTGGAGTACGCAGTATTTT
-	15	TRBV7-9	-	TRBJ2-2	CASNPVLANTGELFF	TGTGCCAGCAACCCGGTCCTCGCGAACACCGGGGAGCTGTTTTTT
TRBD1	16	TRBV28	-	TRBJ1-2	CASSLTPRGRNYGYTF	TGTGCCAGCAGTTTGACCCCCAGGGGGCGCAACTATGGCTACACCTTC
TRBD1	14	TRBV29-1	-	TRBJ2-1	CSVPDRGLYNEQFF	TGCAGCGTACCGGACAGGGGGCTCTACAATGAGCAGTTCTTC
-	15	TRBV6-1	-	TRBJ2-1	CASESGDASHNEQFF	TGTGCCAGCGAATCGGGGGACGCATCCCACAATGAGCAGTTCTTC
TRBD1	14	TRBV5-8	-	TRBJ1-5	CASSPQTGTEPQHF	TGTGCCAGCAGCCCCCAGACAGGGACGGAGCCCCAGCATTTT
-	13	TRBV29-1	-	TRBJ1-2	CSVETGPNYGYTF	TGCAGCGTTGAAACAGGGCCTAACTATGGCTACACCTTC
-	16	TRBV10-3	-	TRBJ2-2	CAISESTLRNTGELFF	TGTGCCATCAGTGAGTCGACTCTACGGAACACCGGGGAGCTGTTTTTT
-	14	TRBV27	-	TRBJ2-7	CASSVWDTPYEQYF	TGTGCCAGCAGTGTATGGGACACTCCCTACGAGCAGTACTTC
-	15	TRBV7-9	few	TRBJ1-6	CASSSASSYNSPLHF	TGTGCCAGCAGCTCAGCGAGCTCCTATAATTCACCCCTCCACTTT
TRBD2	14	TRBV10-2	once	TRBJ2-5	CASSLLAGKETQYF	TGCGCCAGCAGCCTACTAGCGGGGAAAGAGACCCAGTACTTC
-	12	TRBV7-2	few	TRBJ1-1	CASSAQGRSAFF	TGTGCCAGCAGCGCACAGGGCAGATCGGCTTTCTTT
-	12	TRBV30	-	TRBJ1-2	CAWTVGGYGYTF	TGTGCCTGGACCGTGGGGGGTTACGGCTACACCTTC
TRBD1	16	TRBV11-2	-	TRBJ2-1	CASSAMPGTVWNEQFF	TGTGCCAGCAGCGCAATGCCCGGGACAGTGTGGAATGAGCAGTTCTTC
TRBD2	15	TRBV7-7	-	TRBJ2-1	CASSPSSGGYNEQFF	TGTGCCAGCAGCCCGTCTAGCGGGGGATACAATGAGCAGTTCTTC
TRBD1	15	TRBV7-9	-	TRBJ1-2	CASSLVQGVNYGYTF	TGTGCCAGCAGCTTAGTACAGGGGGTTAACTATGGCTACACCTTC
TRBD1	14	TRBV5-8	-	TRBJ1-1	CASSGDRSYTEAFF	TGTGCCAGCAGCGGGGACAGGAGCTACACTGAAGCTTTCTTT
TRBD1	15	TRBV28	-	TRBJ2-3	CASSLRGQGLDTQYF	TGTGCCAGCAGTTTAAGGGGACAGGGATTAGATACGCAGTATTTT
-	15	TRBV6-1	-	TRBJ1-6	CASSELRQGLSPLHF	TGTGCCAGCAGTGAATTGAGGCAGGGTCTCTCACCCCTCCACTTT
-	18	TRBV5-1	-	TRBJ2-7	CASSSSYYAGAKPYEQYF	TGCGCCAGCAGCTCCTCGTATTATGCGGGGGCGAAGCCCTACGAGCAGTACTTC
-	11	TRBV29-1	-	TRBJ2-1	CSGVEGDEQFF	TGCAGCGGGGTCGAGGGGGATGAGCAGTTCTTC
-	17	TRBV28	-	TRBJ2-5	CASSLGTASDVQETQYF	TGTGCCAGCAGTTTGGGGACAGCTAGCGACGTCCAAGAGACCCAGTACTTC
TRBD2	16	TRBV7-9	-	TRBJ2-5	CASSPTVAGGPQTQYF	TGTGCCAGCAGCCCCACTGTAGCGGGGGGCCCCCAGACCCAGTACTTC
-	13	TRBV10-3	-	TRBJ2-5	CAISDGRQETQYF	TGTGCCATCAGTGATGGCAGACAAGAGACCCAGTACTTC
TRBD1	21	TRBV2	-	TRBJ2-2	CASTSWGTGGTLEKNTGELFF	TGTGCCAGCACCTCCTGGGGGACAGGGGGTACCCTAGAAAAGAACACCGGGGAGCTGTTTTTT
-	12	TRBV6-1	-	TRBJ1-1	CASSPMNTEAFF	TGTGCCAGCAGTCCAATGAACACTGAAGCTTTCTTT
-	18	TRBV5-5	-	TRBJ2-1	CASSLVFLKGGSYNEQFF	TGTGCCAGCAGCTTGGTTTTCCTGAAGGGGGGGTCCTACAATGAGCAGTTCTTC